This TCR beta chain was captured in a study of CD8 T cells in ankylosing spondylitis. Study-wide results and limits: There was a TCR beta motif, made of several highly homologous variants, that appeared characteristic of ankylosing spondylitis blood. Disease-linked clones, CD8+, were relatively rare in peripheral blood.

In this sample, this clonotype turned up a few times. Its target is not known. TCRdb reprocessed the 5' RACE reads via MiXCR and lists one record per CDR3 protein. The table lists about 800,000 distinct CDR3 sequences, around 11% of them singletons, with around 0.51% in the top ten. In germline, CDR1 is KGHSY, CDR2 FQNENV. This CDR3 is built from 11 residues. The V end was cut by 0 bases, the J end by 7 bases, with 4 bases between. Sequenced sample: blood, either unsorted or a sorted T cell fraction (not recorded which). This TCR came from a male donor with ankylosing spondylitis. The genes are TRBV16 and TRBJ2-7; unclear D gene. CDR3: CASSQSGEQYF. In nucleotides, the CDR3 is TGTGCCAGCAGCCAATCGGGGGAGCAGTACTTC.